These 20 T cell receptor beta chains share one sample of origin, sequenced in a study of radiation and T cells in renal cell carcinoma. The method was immunoSEQ multiplex PCR; TCRdb's version includes in-frame clones alone and lacks a portion of them. In the table there are approximately 150,000 clones, less than 90% of which are singletons. Time point here: blood 4 weeks post-SBRT, at nephrectomy. Regarding treatment: 15 Gy SBRT to primary tumor, nephrectomy 4 weeks later. Sequencing was performed on blood, taken from a patient whose treatment included radiotherapy and nephrectomy. Receptor source: a woman between 50 and 59 years old with renal cell carcinoma.

The rearrangement joins TRBV28 to TRBJ1-5; the D gene is possibly TRBD1 (5 bases). The germline gives CDR1 MDHEN, CDR2 SYDVKM. The CDR3 extends over 15 amino acids. V dropped 6 bases and J dropped 0 bases, with 12 bases sitting between them. The CDR3 spells CASRVQGVSNQPQHF. The CDR3 coding sequence is TGTGCCAGCAGGGTTCAGGGAGTTAGCAATCAGCCCCAGCATTTT.

The chain links TRBV7-2 to TRBJ2-7, with TRBD2 matching 7 bases. Germline V gives CDR1 SGHTA, CDR2 FQGNSA. The CDR3 length is 15 residues. Losses at the gene ends were 5 bases for V and 3 bases for J; bases not matched to a gene: 10. CDR3 bases: TGTGCCAGCAGCCCCGCTCCAGGACTAGGCTACGAGCAGTACTTC. Translation gives CASSPAPGLGYEQYF.

This clone was found once. V gene TRBV5-6 combines with J gene TRBJ2-1; no reliable D call. Trimming took off 2 bases at V and 5 bases at J, with 14 bases between the two ends. This CDR3 is built from 15 residues. Germline CDR1 is SGHDT and CDR2 is YYEEEE. The CDR3 sequence is CASSLREEKDNEQFF. For the CDR3, the DNA is TGTGCCAGCAGCTTAAGAGAGGAGAAAGACAATGAGCAGTTCTTC.

This CDR3 is CASSAYTSGEQFF. CDR3 DNA: TGTGCCAGCAGCGCCTATACTAGCGGCGAGCAGTTCTTC. The chain employs TRBV7-2 and TRBJ2-1, with 8 bases aligning to TRBD2. Germline loops: CDR1 SGHTA, CDR2 FQGNSA. This CDR3 comprises 13 residues. The V segment lost 5 bases and the J segment 10 bases; nucleotides outside the gene matches: 7.

The chain carries TRBV19 and TRBJ2-3; 7 bases are a match to TRBD1. V lost 3 bases to trimming and J lost 3 bases; unmatched junction nucleotides: 3. The CDR3 is made up of 14 amino acids. Germline values: CDR1 LNHDA, CDR2 SQIVND (reference sequence). CDR3 protein: CASSIGQVTDTQYF. Here the CDR3 DNA reads TGTGCCAGTAGTATTGGACAGGTGACAGATACGCAGTATTTT.

V is TRBV6-5 and J is TRBJ2-5, with 8 bases that match TRBD1. This CDR3 is built from 15 residues. V shed 11 bases, J shed 1 base, and the junction held 12 bases outside the gene matches. Germline CDR1 is MNHEY and CDR2 is SVGAGI. The CDR3 sequence is CASHTDRESQETQYF. In DNA, the CDR3 is TGTGCCTCCCATACGGACAGGGAAAGCCAAGAGACCCAGTACTTC.

V gene TRBV6-5 combines with J gene TRBJ2-2; weak D call: TRBD1 (6 bases). CDR1 MNHEY and CDR2 SVGAGI come from the germline V gene. V was shortened by 6 bases and J by 0 bases, with 8 bases between the two germline ends. CDR3 size: 14 residues. CDR3 in amino acids: CASSAGANTGELFF. The CDR3 DNA follows: TGTGCCAGCAGCGCAGGGGCGAACACCGGGGAGCTGTTTTTT.

This clone has a handful of counts. V is TRBV30 and J is TRBJ2-6, with D perhaps TRBD1 or TRBD2 (5 bases each). V was shortened by 1 base and J by 1 base, with 14 bases between the two germline ends. The germline V gene encodes CDR1 GTSNPN and CDR2 SVGIG (reference sequence). The CDR3 sequence is 17 residues long. In DNA, the CDR3 is TGTGCCTGGAGTGGAGGGGACCCCTTATCTGGGGCCAACGTCCTGACTTTC. Its translation: CAWSGGDPLSGANVLTF.

V is TRBV10-3 and J is TRBJ2-5; TRBD1 aligns across 7 bases. The germline gives CDR1 ENHRY, CDR2 SYGVKD. This CDR3 comprises 13 residues. The trim removed 6 bases at V and 1 base at J, leaving 2 bases unmatched. CDR3 nucleotide sequence: TGTGCCATCAGGGGGGACAGCCAAGAGACCCAGTACTTC. Residues: CAIRGDSQETQYF.

The chain couples TRBV4-2 to TRBJ1-1, with 7 bases lining up with TRBD1. Germline V CDR1 and CDR2: LGHNA, YNFKEQ. The junction had 5 bases not matched to a gene; V was cut back by 5 bases and J by 8 bases. The CDR3 is made up of 12 amino acids. The CDR3 DNA sequence: TGTGCCAGCAGCAACCCGGGACAGGAAGCTTTCTTT. Its protein is CASSNPGQEAFF.

The chain recombines TRBV27 with TRBJ2-3; D possibly corresponds to TRBD1 (5 bases). Germline V gives CDR1 MNHEY, CDR2 SMNVEV (reference sequence). V was clipped by 7 bases and J by 3 bases, with 17 bases between them. The CDR3 spans 15 residues. CDR3 coding DNA: TGTGCCAGCACCGAAACTCTGGGGCAGACAGATACGCAGTATTTT. It translates to CASTETLGQTDTQYF.

This clone was counted only a few times. The CDR3: CASKTSSYNEQFF. CDR3 coding DNA: TGTGCCAGCAAAACGAGCTCCTACAATGAGCAGTTCTTC. The V gene is TRBV28, the J gene TRBJ2-1; D not resolved. The length of the CDR3 is 13 residues. Trimming shortened V by 7 bases and J by 0 bases, and 7 bases separated the two germline ends. CDR1 and CDR2 (germline): MDHEN, SYDVKM.

This clone was picked up one time. At the DNA level, this CDR3 is encoded by other sequences in the same sample as well. The chain combines TRBV6-5 with TRBJ2-7; D may be TRBD2 (5 bases). Germline values: CDR1 MNHEY, CDR2 SVGAGI. This CDR3 spans 14 amino acids. V dropped 2 bases and J dropped 0 bases, with 8 bases sitting between them. CDR3 in DNA: TGTGCCAGCAGTTACGATCGGGGCTCCTACGAGCAGTACTTC. Translation gives CASSYDRGSYEQYF.

The chain couples TRBV12-5 to TRBJ2-7; 9 nucleotides align to TRBD2. In germline, CDR1 is LGHNT, CDR2 FRNRAP. V lost 3 bases and J lost 5; bases outside the gene matches: 11. CDR3 size: 16 residues. The CDR3 sequence is CASGFPMSGRLDEQYF. CDR3 bases: TGTGCTAGTGGTTTCCCAATGAGCGGGAGGCTGGACGAGCAGTACTTC.

The chain is built from TRBV9 and TRBJ2-1, with a possible D match to TRBD2 (5 bases). The CDR3 spans 14 residues. V dropped 2 bases and J dropped 4 bases, with 10 bases sitting between them. Per germline, CDR1 SGDLS and CDR2 YYNGEE. In DNA form, the CDR3 reads TGTGCCAGCAGCGTTTCGTCGGGATACAATGAGCAGTTCTTC. Translating it yields CASSVSSGYNEQFF.

The chain links TRBV5-1 to TRBJ1-2; D remains unclear. Germline CDR1 SGHRS, CDR2 YFSETQ. The CDR3 consists of 16 residues. Trimming took off 4 bases at V and 0 bases at J, with 16 bases between the two ends. CDR3: CASSNSSGITNYGYTF. For the CDR3, the DNA is TGCGCCAGCAGCAACTCCAGCGGTATTACTAACTATGGCTACACCTTC. The full variable domain, rest sourced from reference TRBV5-1 and TRBJ1-2, is KAGVTQTPRYLIKTRGQQVTLSCSPISGHRSVSWYQQTPGQGLQFLFEYFSETQRNKGNFPGRFSGRQFSNSRSEMNVSTLELGDSALYLCASSNSSGITNYGYTFGSGTRLTVV.

The chain employs TRBV7-2 and TRBJ1-2, with 7 positions matching TRBD1. With V trimmed by 1 base and J by 7 bases, 3 bases remained unmatched. Germline loops: CDR1 SGHTA, CDR2 FQGNSA. The CDR3 consists of 13 residues. The CDR3 DNA is TGTGCCAGCAGCTTAGGACAGGGCGGTGGCTACACCTTC. Translated: CASSLGQGGGYTF.

This chain connects TRBV5-8 to TRBJ1-2; D is perhaps TRBD1 (5 bases). In germline, CDR1 is SGHTS, CDR2 YDEGEE. Trimming removed 0 bases at V and 0 bases at J, with 9 bases between. This CDR3 has 15 amino acids. CDR3 DNA sequence: TGTGCCAGCAGCTTGGGTCCAGGGTCTAACTATGGCTACACCTTC. It translates to CASSLGPGSNYGYTF.

V and J are TRBV30 and TRBJ1-2; 8 bases align to TRBD1. The CDR3 has 12 residues. Germline V lookup: CDR1 GTSNPN, CDR2 SVGIG (reference sequence). J lost 8 bases, V lost 3 bases, and 5 bases had no gene match. The CDR3 reads CAWRGRGQGYTF. The CDR3 bases are TGTGCCTGGAGAGGCAGGGGGCAAGGCTACACCTTC.

For this clone: Other DNA sequences from this sample encode an identical CDR3 as well. The chain links TRBV18 to TRBJ2-3; D is undetermined. Germline assignment: CDR1 KGHSH and CDR2 LQKENI. The V and J ends lost 2 bases and 3 bases respectively, with 0 bases between them. This CDR3 contains 11 residues. In DNA form, the CDR3 reads TGTGCCAGCTCACCAACAGATACGCAGTATTTT. It translates to CASSPTDTQYF.